This T cell receptor (beta chain) was found in a study of radiotherapy plus CTLA-4 blockade in lung cancer. Study in general: Among enrolled patients, roughly 18% responded and roughly 31% achieved disease control. Study-level findings and limits: Radiotherapy plus ipilimumab was followed by expansion in blood of tumor-derived TCR clones. Reports state that early shifts in blood T cell clones, with interferon-beta, best predicted response.

Receiving focal radiation plus CTLA-4 blockade with ipilimumab were patients who had chemo-refractory metastatic non-small-cell lung cancer. Trimming cost V 5 bases and J 6 bases, with 11 bases left between them. From germline, CDR1 is LNHDA and CDR2 SQIVND (reference sequence). The CDR3 extends over 13 amino acids. Remarks on this clone: The antigen remains unidentified.

Clones were sequenced by immunoSEQ multiplex PCR, and TCRdb holds only the in-frame ones, with some missing. The sample comprises about 93,000 clones, around 88% of which are singletons, and 4.9% rests with the top ten. The V and J genes are TRBV19 and TRBJ1-5; D is uncertain. This specimen consisted of peripheral blood, obtained from a patient treated with radiotherapy plus ipilimumab. This sequence was found in a human donor with non-small cell lung cancer that progressed on radiotherapy plus ipilimumab. CDR3 DNA: TGTGCCAGTAGTCCGGATTTGGGTCAGCCCCAGCATTTT. Protein sequence: CASSPDLGQPQHF.